This T cell receptor (beta chain) was obtained from a study of cytomegalovirus exposure and HLA in healthy donors. Study outcomes and limitations: Reportedly, diagnosis of cytomegalovirus status by the classifier showed high specificity and sensitivity.

Concerning this clone: The antigen remains unidentified.

The protocol was immunoSEQ multiplex PCR, while the TCRdb copy is restricted to in-frame clones and leaves out a portion. The sample carries more than 95,000 clones, 70% to 90% recorded once. The germline V gene has CDR1 SGHDT and CDR2 YYEEEE. CDR3 length: 14 amino acids. V shed 2 bases and J shed 9 bases, with 12 bases lying between them. This chain uses TRBV5-6 with TRBJ1-6; D not certain. The sample comprised PBMCs. The sequence was collected from a woman under 30 in good health and CMV-seronegative. The CDR3 protein is CASSFDKSFSPLHF. CDR3 nucleotide sequence: TGTGCCAGCAGCTTTGACAAATCCTTTTCACCCCTCCACTTT. Filled out from reference TRBV5-6 and TRBJ1-6, the complete variable domain reads DAGVTQSPTHLIKTRGQQVTLRCSPKSGHDTVSWYQQALGQGPQFIFQYYEEEERQRGNFPDRFSGHQFPNYSSELNVNALLLGDSALYLCASSFDKSFSPLHFGNGTRLTVT.